A selection of T cell receptor beta chains follows, all from one sample in a study of STAT5B mutations in CD4+ large granular lymphocyte leukemia. Measured with immunoSEQ multiplex PCR; TCRdb has only the in-frame clones, and not every one. The sample carries fewer than 50,000 clones, 80% to 90% recorded once. Sequences were obtained from CD4+ T cells from blood buffy coats. Every receptor here comes from a human donor in good health. The conserved cysteine and the conserved F or W are not part of the CDR3 here. The order of the fields is D gene, V gene, J gene, CDR3 protein. D genes are given only for firm matches.

TRBD2,TRBV19,TRBJ2-1,ASRRLAGVVAEQF
TRBD1,TRBV28,TRBJ2-7,ASSLGQGRYEQY
TRBD2,TRBV30,TRBJ2-5,AWSRLAGGETQY
-,TRBV28,TRBJ2-7,ASSAPADPKSLYEQY
TRBD1,TRBV6-5,TRBJ1-1,ASSYGGTGGTEAF
-,TRBV11-2,TRBJ2-1,ASSLDRGPAEQF
-,TRBV7-2,TRBJ1-1,ASSSLGIRNTEAF
-,TRBV7-3,TRBJ2-1,ASSLTLLWRMSSYNEQF
-,TRBV5-1,TRBJ2-7,ASSFFGAGREQY
-,TRBV19,TRBJ1-4,ATSGGPLNEKLF
TRBD2,TRBV7-7,TRBJ2-1,ASSLGLAASYNEQF
-,TRBV28,TRBJ2-7,ATRPRDEQY
-,TRBV19,TRBJ1-1,ASSLSSLSTEAF
TRBD1,TRBV14,TRBJ2-5,ASSPRTGGETQY
-,TRBV19,TRBJ2-1,ASALGDEQF
-,TRBV2,TRBJ2-1,ASNYLGPTGNEQF
TRBD1,TRBV2,TRBJ1-5,ASSETGYNQPQH
TRBD1,TRBV30,TRBJ2-7,AWGTGLLEQY
-,TRBV7-2,TRBJ2-7,ASRGTTYEQY
-,TRBV20-1,TRBJ2-5,SARDQETQY
TRBD2,TRBV2,TRBJ2-7,ASSASGAGVNEQY
-,TRBV7-9,TRBJ2-7,ASSLGSTLPYEQY
-,TRBV9,TRBJ1-2,ASSVQGGDYGYT
-,TRBV4-2,TRBJ2-1,ASSQVQENEQF
-,TRBV29-1,TRBJ1-1,SVRGGSTEAF
-,TRBV27,TRBJ2-3,ASSLKRSSTDTQY
TRBD2,TRBV5-1,TRBJ2-2,ASRQGTSGNTGELF
-,TRBV30,TRBJ1-5,AWSRGIYSNQPQH
TRBD2,TRBV5-4,TRBJ2-5,ASSLEAGGEETQY
TRBD1,TRBV30,TRBJ1-4,AWSGSGTDEKLF
TRBD2,TRBV10-3,TRBJ2-5,AIGDSGSRGTQY
-,TRBV6-8,TRBJ1-2,ASSYPWPGSGYT
TRBD2,TRBV9,TRBJ2-5,ASSPTSGRLGETQY
-,TRBV5-1,TRBJ2-7,ASSLGGLRRSGEQY
-,TRBV12-2,TRBJ2-4,ASRLGSSLAGTKNIQY
TRBD2,TRBV10-3,TRBJ2-1,ATSIGTSVNEQF
TRBD1,TRBV5-1,TRBJ1-1,ASSYTGTGGNTEAF
TRBD1,TRBV19,TRBJ1-1,AARTGGKAF
TRBD2,TRBV7-2,TRBJ2-7,ASSLASGPYEQY
TRBD2,TRBV4-1,TRBJ2-1,ASSQLGLAGGKSSYNEQF
-,TRBV4-1,TRBJ2-3,ASSQDFGALSTDTQY
-,TRBV21-1,TRBJ1-1,ASSPGAGGMNTEAF
TRBD1,TRBV7-3,TRBJ2-1,ASSLTGTGGSYEQF
TRBD1,TRBV18,TRBJ2-2,ASSPFRGTDNTGELF
-,TRBV29-1,TRBJ2-5,SVEFQETQY